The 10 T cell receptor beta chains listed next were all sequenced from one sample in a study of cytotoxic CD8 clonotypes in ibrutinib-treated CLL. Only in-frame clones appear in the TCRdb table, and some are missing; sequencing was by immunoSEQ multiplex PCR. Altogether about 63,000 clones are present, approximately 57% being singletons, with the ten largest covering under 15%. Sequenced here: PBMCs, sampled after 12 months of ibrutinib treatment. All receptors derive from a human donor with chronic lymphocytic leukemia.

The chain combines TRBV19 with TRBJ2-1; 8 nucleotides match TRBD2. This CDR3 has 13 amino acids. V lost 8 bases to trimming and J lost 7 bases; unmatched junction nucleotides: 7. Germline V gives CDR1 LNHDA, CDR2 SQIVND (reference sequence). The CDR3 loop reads CASGLTSGNEQFF. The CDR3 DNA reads TGTGCCAGTGGCCTTACTAGCGGTAATGAGCAGTTCTTC.

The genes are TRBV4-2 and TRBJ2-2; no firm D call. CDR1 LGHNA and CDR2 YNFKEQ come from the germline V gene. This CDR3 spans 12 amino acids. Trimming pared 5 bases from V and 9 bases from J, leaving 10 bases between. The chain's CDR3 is CASSTLGRELFF. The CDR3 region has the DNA TGTGCCAGCAGCACACTCGGAAGGGAGCTGTTTTTT.

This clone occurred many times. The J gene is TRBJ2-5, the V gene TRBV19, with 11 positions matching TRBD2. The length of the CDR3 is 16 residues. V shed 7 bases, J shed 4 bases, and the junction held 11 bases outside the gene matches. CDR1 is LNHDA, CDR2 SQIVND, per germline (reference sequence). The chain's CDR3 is CASKRGSSGRAETQYF. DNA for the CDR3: TGTGCCAGTAAAAGAGGGAGTAGCGGGAGGGCAGAGACCCAGTACTTC.

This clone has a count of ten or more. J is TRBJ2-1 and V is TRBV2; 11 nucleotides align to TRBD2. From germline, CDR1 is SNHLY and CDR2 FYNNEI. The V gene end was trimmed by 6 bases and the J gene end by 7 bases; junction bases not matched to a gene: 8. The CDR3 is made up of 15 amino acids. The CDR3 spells CASSRRTSGLNEQFF. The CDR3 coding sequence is TGTGCCAGCAGCAGACGGACTAGCGGGCTTAATGAGCAGTTCTTC.

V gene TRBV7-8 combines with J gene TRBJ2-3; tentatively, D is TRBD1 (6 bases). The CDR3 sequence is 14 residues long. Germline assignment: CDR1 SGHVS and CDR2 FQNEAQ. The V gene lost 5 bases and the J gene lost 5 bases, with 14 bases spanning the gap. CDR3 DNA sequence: TGTGCCAGCAGCAATGGGGGCCGGTTAGATACGCAGTATTTT. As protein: CASSNGGRLDTQYF.

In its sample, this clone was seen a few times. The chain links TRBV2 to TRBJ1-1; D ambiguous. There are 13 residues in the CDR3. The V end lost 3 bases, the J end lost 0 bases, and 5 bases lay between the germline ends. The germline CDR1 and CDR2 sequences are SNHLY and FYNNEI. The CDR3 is CASSDQMNTEAFF. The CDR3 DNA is TGTGCCAGCAGTGACCAAATGAACACTGAAGCTTTCTTT.

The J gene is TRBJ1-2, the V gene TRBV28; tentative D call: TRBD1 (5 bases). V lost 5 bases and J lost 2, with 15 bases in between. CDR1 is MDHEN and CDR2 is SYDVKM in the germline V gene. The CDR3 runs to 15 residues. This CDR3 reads CASSPWTRPNYGYTF. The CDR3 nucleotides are TGTGCCAGCAGTCCTTGGACAAGGCCGAACTATGGCTACACCTTC.

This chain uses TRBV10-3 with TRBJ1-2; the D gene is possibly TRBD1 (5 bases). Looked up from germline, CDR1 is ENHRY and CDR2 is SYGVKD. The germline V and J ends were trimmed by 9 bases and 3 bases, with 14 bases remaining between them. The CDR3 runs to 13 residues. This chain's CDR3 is CAISRDGDYGYTF. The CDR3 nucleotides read TGTGCCATTTCGCGGGACGGTGACTATGGCTACACCTTC.

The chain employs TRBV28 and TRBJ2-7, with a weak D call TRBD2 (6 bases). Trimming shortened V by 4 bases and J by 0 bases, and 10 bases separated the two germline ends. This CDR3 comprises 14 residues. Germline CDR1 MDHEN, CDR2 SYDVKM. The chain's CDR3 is CASSSGLNSYEQYF. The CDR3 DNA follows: TGTGCCAGCAGTTCGGGACTCAACTCCTACGAGCAGTACTTC.

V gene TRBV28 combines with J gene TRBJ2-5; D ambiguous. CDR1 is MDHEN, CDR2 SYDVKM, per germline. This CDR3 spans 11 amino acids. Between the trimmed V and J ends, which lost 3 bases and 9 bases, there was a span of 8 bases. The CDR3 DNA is TGTGCCAGCAGTTTCGGCGGACCCCAGTACTTC. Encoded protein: CASSFGGPQYF.